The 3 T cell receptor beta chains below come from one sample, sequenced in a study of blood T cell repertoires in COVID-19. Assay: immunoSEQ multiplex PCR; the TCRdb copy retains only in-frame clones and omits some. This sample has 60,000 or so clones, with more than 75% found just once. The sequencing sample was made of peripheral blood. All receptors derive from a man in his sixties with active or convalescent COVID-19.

The CDR3 DNA reads as TGTGCCAGCAGCACGGGACAGGGCTCCCTTGGGGAAAAACTGTTTTTT. It encodes CASSTGQGSLGEKLFF. V is TRBV5-4 and J is TRBJ1-4, with 9 bases identical to TRBD1. Germline CDR1 SGHNT, CDR2 YYREEE (reference sequence). V gave up 4 bases and J gave up 8 bases; unmatched junction bases: 12. The CDR3 is made up of 16 amino acids.

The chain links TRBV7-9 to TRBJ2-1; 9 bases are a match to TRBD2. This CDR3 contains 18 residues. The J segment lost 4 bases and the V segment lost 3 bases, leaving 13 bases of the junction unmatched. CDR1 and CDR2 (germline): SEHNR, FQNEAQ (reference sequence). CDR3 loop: CASSFSGGAGGRYNEQFF. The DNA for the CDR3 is TGTGCCAGCAGCTTTTCCGGAGGCGCGGGAGGGCGGTACAATGAGCAGTTCTTC.

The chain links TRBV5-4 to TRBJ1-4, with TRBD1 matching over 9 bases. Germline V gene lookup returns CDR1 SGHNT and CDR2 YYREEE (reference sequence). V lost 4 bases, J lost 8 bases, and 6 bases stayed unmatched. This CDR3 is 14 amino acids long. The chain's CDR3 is CASSKGQGTEKLFF. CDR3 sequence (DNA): TGTGCCAGCAGCAAGGGACAGGGTACCGAAAAACTGTTTTTT.